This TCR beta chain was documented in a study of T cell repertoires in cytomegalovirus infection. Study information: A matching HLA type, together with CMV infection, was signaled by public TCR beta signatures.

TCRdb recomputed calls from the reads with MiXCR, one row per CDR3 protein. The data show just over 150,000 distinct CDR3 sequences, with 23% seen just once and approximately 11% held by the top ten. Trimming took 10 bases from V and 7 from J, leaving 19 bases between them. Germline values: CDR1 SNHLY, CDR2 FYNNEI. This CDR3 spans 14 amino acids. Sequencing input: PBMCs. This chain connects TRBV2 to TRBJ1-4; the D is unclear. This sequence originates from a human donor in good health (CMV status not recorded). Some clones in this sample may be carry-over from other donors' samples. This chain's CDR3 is CATHSRARGEKLFF. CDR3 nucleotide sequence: TGTGCCACTCATAGCCGGGCGCGAGGTGAAAAACTGTTTTTT.